Below are 7 T cell receptor beta chains sequenced from a single sample in a study of OX40 agonist ivuxolimab in advanced cancers. Using immunoSEQ multiplex PCR, the repertoire was profiled, and TCRdb retains in-frame clones only, with some absent. The repertoire includes approximately 91,000 clones, about 86% of them detected once, and 2% sits in the top ten. The sample in question was CD4+ or CD8+ T cells sorted from blood, obtained in a trial of the OX40 agonist ivuxolimab. Receptors were obtained from an adult with an advanced solid tumor such as melanoma, head and neck, liver or kidney cancer.

The CDR3 loop reads CASSQDRTSGGGGGETQYF. CDR3 bases: TGTGCCAGCAGCCAAGATAGGACTAGCGGGGGGGGAGGGGGAGAGACCCAGTACTTC. This chain joins TRBV4-2 and TRBJ2-5; 15 bases match TRBD2. After removal of 0 bases from V and 4 bases from J, the junction contained 9 bases not matched to a gene. CDR1 is LGHNA and CDR2 is YNFKEQ in the germline V gene. The CDR3 consists of 19 residues.

There are a few counts of this clone. V usage is TRBV18 and J usage is TRBJ2-1, with D possibly being TRBD1 (5 bases). V was trimmed by 3 bases and J by 10 bases, leaving 10 bases between them. This CDR3 contains 12 residues. Germline loops: CDR1 KGHSH, CDR2 LQKENI. CDR3 nucleotide sequence: TGTGCCAGCTCACCTGACAGTGCCGAGCAGTTCTTC. It is translated as CASSPDSAEQFF.

This rearrangement joins TRBV7-2 to TRBJ2-3, with unresolved D. CDR1 is SGHTA, CDR2 FQGNSA, per germline. Between the trimmed V and J ends, which lost 1 base and 4 bases, there was a span of 12 bases. CDR3 size: 15 residues. The CDR3 coding sequence is TGTGCCAGCAGCTTAGATATATCGGTAGCAGATACGCAGTATTTT. Translated: CASSLDISVADTQYF.

CDR3 DNA: TGTGCCAGCAGTTCAAAGGACGCGAACAATGAGCAGTTCTTC. Residues: CASSSKDANNEQFF. The chain joins TRBV28 to TRBJ2-1; D is unclear. The germline V gene encodes CDR1 MDHEN and CDR2 SYDVKM. The CDR3 contains 14 residues. Trimming took 4 bases from V and 5 from J, leaving 12 bases between them.

The rearrangement links TRBV4-3 to TRBJ1-5; D not resolved. The V gene lost 3 bases and the J gene lost 4 bases, with 13 bases spanning the gap. Per germline, CDR1 LGHNA and CDR2 YSLEER. The CDR3 is made up of 15 amino acids. The CDR3: CASSQALDGNQPQHF. Here the CDR3 DNA reads TGCGCCAGCAGCCAGGCCCTCGACGGGAATCAGCCCCAGCATTTT.

J is TRBJ1-4 and V is TRBV4-1, with D perhaps matching TRBD1 (6 bases). This CDR3 has 16 residues. With 3 bases removed from V and 6 bases from J, the gap between germline ends came to 17 bases. Germline-derived CDR1 and CDR2 are MGHRA and YSYEKL. The DNA for the CDR3 is TGCGCCAGCAGCCAGACTACGACAGGAATGGATGAAAAACTGTTTTTT. Encoded protein: CASSQTTTGMDEKLFF.

The V call is TRBV28, the J call TRBJ2-7, with TRBD1 identical over 8 bases. J was trimmed by 7 bases and V by 6 bases; bases with no gene match: 8. CDR3 length: 13 amino acids. Germline V gene lookup returns CDR1 MDHEN and CDR2 SYDVKM. CDR3 coding DNA: TGTGCCAGCAGGGGACAGGTTTTAAGGGAGCAGTACTTC. Its translation: CASRGQVLREQYF. Combining the CDR3 with reference TRBV28 and TRBJ2-7 gives the whole variable domain DVKVTQSSRYLVKRTGEKVFLECVQDMDHENMFWYRQDPGLGLRLIYFSYDVKMKEKGDIPEGYSVSREKKERFSLILESASTNQTSMYLCASRGQVLREQYFGPGTRLTVT.